This T cell receptor beta chain was identified in a study of OX40 agonist ivuxolimab in advanced cancers. Background on the study: People in dose escalation had one of these cancers: hepatocellular carcinoma, melanoma, renal cell or head and neck cancer.

TCRdb's table, derived via immunoSEQ multiplex PCR, lists solely in-frame clones and lacks some. The sample has over 65,000 clones; around 92% are singletons. V lost 2 bases and J lost 10; bases outside the gene matches: 7. The CDR3 is made up of 13 amino acids. Germline loops: CDR1 SNHLY, CDR2 FYNNEI. The sequence was obtained from an adult with an advanced solid tumor such as melanoma, head and neck, liver or kidney cancer. V is TRBV2 and J is TRBJ2-5; TRBD2 agrees at 7 bases. The sample here was CD4+ or CD8+ T cells sorted from blood, taken in a trial of the OX40 agonist ivuxolimab. The CDR3 sequence is CASSERLGGNQYF. In DNA form, the CDR3 reads TGTGCCAGCAGTGAAAGACTGGGAGGGAACCAGTACTTC.